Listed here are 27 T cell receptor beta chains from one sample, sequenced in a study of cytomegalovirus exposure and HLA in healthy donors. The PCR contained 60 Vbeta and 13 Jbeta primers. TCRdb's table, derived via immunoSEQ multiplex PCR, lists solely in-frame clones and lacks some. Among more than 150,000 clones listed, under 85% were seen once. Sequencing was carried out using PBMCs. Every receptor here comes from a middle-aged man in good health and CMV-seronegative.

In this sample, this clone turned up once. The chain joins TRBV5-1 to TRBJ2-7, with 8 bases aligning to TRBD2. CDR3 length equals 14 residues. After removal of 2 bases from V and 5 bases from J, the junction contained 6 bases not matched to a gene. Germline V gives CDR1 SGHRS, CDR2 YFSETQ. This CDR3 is CASSFGTSSHEQYF. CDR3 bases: TGCGCCAGCAGCTTCGGGACTAGTTCCCACGAGCAGTACTTC.

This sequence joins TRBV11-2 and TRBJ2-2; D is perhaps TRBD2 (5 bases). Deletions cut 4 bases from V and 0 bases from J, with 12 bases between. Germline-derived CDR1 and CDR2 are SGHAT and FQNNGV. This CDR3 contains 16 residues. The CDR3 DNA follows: TGTGCCAGCAGCTCCCAGGTGCGGGCGAACACCGGGGAGCTGTTTTTT. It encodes CASSSQVRANTGELFF.

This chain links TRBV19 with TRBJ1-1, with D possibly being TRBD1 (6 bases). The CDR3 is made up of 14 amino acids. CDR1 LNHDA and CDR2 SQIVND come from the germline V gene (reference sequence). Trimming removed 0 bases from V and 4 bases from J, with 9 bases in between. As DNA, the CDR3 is TGTGCCAGTAGTATAGAGGGGGGGCTCACTGAAGCTTTCTTT. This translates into CASSIEGGLTEAFF.

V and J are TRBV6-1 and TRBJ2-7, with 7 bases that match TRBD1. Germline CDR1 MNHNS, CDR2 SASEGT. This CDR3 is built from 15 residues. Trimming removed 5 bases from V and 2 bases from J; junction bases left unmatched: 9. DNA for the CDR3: TGTGCCAGCAGTCCCCATGACAGGGCAACCTACGAGCAGTACTTC. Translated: CASSPHDRATYEQYF.

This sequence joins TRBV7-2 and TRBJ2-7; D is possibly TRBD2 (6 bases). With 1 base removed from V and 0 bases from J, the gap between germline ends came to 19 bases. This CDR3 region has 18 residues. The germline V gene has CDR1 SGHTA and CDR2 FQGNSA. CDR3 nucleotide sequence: TGTGCCAGCAGCTTAGGCAAAATCGGGAGCTCGCCCTCCTACGAGCAGTACTTC. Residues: CASSLGKIGSSPSYEQYF.

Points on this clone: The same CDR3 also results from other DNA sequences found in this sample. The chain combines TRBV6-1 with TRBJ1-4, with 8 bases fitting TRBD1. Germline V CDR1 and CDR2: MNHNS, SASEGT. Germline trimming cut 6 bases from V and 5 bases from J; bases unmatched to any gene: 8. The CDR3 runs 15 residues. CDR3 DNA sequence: TGTGCCAGCAGCCTACAGGGGGATTACAATGAAAAACTGTTTTTT. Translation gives CASSLQGDYNEKLFF.

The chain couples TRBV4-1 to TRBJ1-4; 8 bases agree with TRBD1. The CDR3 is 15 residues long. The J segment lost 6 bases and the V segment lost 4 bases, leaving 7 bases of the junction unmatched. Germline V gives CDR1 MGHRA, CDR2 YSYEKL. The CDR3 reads CASSRDGTGDEKLFF. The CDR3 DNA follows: TGCGCCAGCAGCCGTGACGGGACAGGCGATGAAAAACTGTTTTTT.

The DNA for the CDR3 is TGTGCCAGCAGCTTACAGGGAAACGGTAATGAAAAACTGTTTTTT. It yields the protein CASSLQGNGNEKLFF. This chain links TRBV5-5 with TRBJ1-4; possible D gene TRBD1, 6 bases. V lost 2 bases, J lost 4 bases, and 12 bases lay in between. Germline assignment: CDR1 SGHKS and CDR2 YYEKEE (reference sequence). The length of the CDR3 is 15 residues.

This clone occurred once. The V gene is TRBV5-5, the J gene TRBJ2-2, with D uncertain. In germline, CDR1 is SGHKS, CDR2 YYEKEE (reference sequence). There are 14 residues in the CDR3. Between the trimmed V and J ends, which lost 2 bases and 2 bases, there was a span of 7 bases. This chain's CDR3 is CASSFGINTGELFF. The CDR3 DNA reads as TGTGCCAGCAGCTTTGGCATTAACACCGGGGAGCTGTTTTTT.

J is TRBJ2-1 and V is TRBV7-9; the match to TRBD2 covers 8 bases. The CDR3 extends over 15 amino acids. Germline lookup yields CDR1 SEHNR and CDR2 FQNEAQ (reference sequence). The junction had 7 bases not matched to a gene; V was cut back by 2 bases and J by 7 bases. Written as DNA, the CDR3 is TGTGCCAGCAGCTTAACGGGAGGGCCTTTGAATGAGCAGTTCTTC. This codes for CASSLTGGPLNEQFF.

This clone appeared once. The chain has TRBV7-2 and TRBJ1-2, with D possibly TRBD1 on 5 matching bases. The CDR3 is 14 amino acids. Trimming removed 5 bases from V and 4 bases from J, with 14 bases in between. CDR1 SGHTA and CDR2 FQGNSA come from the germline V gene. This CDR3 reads CASSPTTVGYGYTF. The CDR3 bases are TGTGCCAGCAGCCCGACGACAGTCGGCTATGGCTACACCTTC.

The CDR3 DNA is TGTGCCAGCAGTCACCAATACAACGTGAACACTGAAGCTTTCTTT. Its translation: CASSHQYNVNTEAFF. The chain couples TRBV6-1 to TRBJ1-1; D remains ambiguous. CDR1 and CDR2 from the germline V gene are MNHNS and SASEGT. There are 15 residues in the CDR3. V was pared by 5 bases and J by 0 bases, with 13 bases between.

The DNA of the CDR3 is TGTGCCATCAGTGGGACAGGGGATACAGATACGCAGTATTTT. This sequence encodes CAISGTGDTDTQYF. This chain connects TRBV10-3 to TRBJ2-3; 9 positions match TRBD1. Germline assignment: CDR1 ENHRY and CDR2 SYGVKD. The length of the CDR3 is 14 residues. Trimming took 4 bases from V and 3 from J; bases not matched to a gene: 2.

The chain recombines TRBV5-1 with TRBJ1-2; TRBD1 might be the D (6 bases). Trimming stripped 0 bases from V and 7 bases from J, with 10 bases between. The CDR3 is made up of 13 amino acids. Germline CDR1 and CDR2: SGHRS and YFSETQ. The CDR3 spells CASSLEQGSGYTF. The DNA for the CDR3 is TGCGCCAGCAGCTTGGAACAGGGCTCTGGCTACACCTTC.

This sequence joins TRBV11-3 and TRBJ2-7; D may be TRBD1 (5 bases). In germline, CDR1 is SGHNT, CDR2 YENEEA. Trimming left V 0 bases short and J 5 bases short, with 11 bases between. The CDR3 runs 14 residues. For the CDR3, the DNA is TGTGCCAGCAGCTTAGATCCAGGGCGAAACGAGCAGTACTTC. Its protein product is CASSLDPGRNEQYF.

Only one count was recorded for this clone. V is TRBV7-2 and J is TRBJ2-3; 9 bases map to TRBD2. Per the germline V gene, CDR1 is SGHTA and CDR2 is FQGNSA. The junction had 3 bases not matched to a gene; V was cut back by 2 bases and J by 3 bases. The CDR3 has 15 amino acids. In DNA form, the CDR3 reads TGTGCCAGCAGCTTAAGGCGGGGGGGAACAGATACGCAGTATTTT. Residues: CASSLRRGGTDTQYF.

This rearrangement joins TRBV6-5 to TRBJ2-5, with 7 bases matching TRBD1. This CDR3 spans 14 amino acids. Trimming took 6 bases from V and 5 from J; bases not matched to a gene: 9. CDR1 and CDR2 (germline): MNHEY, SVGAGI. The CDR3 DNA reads TGTGCCAGCAGCCAGAACAGGGGCCGGGAGACCCAGTACTTC. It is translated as CASSQNRGRETQYF.

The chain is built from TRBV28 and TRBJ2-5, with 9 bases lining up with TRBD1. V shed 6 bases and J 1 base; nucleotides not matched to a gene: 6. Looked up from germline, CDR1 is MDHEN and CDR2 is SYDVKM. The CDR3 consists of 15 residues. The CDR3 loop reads CASSRPQGAQETQYF. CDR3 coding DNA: TGTGCCAGCAGCAGGCCACAGGGGGCCCAAGAGACCCAGTACTTC.

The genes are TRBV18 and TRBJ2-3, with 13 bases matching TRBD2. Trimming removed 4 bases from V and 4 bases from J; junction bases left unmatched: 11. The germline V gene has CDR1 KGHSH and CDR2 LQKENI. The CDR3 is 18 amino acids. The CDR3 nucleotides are TGTGCCAGCTCACTGTCCCGACTAGCGGGAGGCTTGGCAGATACGCAGTATTTT. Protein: CASSLSRLAGGLADTQYF.

The CDR3 nucleotides read TGTGCCAGCAGCGAGAGCCTAAGGACTAGCTCCTACAATGAGCAGTTCTTC. This encodes CASSESLRTSSYNEQFF. The chain has TRBV9 and TRBJ2-1; 7 nucleotides align to TRBD2. Germline CDR1 reads SGDLS; CDR2 reads YYNGEE. The CDR3 loop spans 17 amino acids. With 3 bases clipped from V and 0 bases from J, the junction kept 9 bases outside the gene matches.

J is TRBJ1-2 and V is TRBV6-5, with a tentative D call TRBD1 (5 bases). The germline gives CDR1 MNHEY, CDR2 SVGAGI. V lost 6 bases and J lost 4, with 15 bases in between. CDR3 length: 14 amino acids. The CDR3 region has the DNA TGTGCCAGCAGGATCGACAGCACCTTCTATGGCTACACCTTC. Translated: CASRIDSTFYGYTF.

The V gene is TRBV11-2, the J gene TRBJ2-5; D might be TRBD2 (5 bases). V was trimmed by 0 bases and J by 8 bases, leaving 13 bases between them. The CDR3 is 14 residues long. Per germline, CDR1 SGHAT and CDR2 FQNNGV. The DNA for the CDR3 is TGTGCCAGCAGCTTAGAAAGGGTCCGGGAAACCCAGTACTTC. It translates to CASSLERVRETQYF.

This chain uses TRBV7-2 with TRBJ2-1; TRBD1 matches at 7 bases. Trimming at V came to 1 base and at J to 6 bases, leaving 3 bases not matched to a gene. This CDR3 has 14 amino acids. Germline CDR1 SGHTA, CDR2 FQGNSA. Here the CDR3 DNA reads TGTGCCAGCAGCTTAGACTCAGGGGGCAATGAGCAGTTCTTC. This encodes CASSLDSGGNEQFF. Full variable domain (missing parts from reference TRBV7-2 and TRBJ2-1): GAGVSQSPSNKVTEKGKDVELRCDPISGHTALYWYRQSLGQGLEFLIYFQGNSAPDKSGLPSDRFSAERTGGSVSTLTIQRTQQEDSAVYLCASSLDSGGNEQFFGPGTRLTVL.

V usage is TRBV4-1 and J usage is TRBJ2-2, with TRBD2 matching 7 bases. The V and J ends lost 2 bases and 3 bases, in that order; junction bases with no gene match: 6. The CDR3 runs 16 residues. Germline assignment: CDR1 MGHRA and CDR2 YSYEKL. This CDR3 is CASSQSRDYHTGELFF. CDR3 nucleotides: TGCGCCAGCAGCCAAAGCCGGGACTACCACACCGGGGAGCTGTTTTTT.

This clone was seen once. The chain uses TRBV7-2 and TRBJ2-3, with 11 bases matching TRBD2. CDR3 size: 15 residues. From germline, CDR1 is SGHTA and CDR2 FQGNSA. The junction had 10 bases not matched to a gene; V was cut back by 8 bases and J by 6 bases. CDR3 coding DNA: TGTGCCAGCGAGACTAGCGGGAACCTCCAGGATACGCAGTATTTT. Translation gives CASETSGNLQDTQYF.

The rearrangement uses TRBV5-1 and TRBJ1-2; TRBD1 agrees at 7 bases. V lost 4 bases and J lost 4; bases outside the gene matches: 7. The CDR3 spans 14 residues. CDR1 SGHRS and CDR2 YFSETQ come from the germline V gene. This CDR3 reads CASSTQTGPYGYTF. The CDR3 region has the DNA TGCGCCAGCAGCACCCAGACAGGGCCCTATGGCTACACCTTC. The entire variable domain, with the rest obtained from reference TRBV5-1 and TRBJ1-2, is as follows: KAGVTQTPRYLIKTRGQQVTLSCSPISGHRSVSWYQQTPGQGLQFLFEYFSETQRNKGNFPGRFSGRQFSNSRSEMNVSTLELGDSALYLCASSTQTGPYGYTFGSGTRLTVV.

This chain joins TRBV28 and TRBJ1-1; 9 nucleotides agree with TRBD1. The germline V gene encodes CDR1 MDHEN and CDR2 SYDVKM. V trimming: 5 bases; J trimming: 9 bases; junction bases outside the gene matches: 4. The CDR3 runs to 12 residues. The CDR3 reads CASSIQGAQAFF. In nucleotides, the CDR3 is TGTGCCAGCAGTATACAGGGGGCCCAAGCTTTCTTT.